The 13 T cell receptor beta chains below were found in one sample sequenced in a study of blood T cell repertoires in COVID-19 (dated by TCRdb to between 2020 and 2021). The library was prepared using the immunoSEQ multiplex PCR assay. Imported from immuneACCESS, the table was reduced by TCRdb to in-frame sequences with V and J called. These copies leave out some clones; in studies compared against another copy, an unresolved V gene accounts for under half, and the cause of the remainder is not known. The sample has fewer than 350,000 clones on record, approximately 86% of them singletons. The top ten clones comprise 9.4% of the sample. Input material: peripheral blood. The source is a man aged 18 to 29 with active or convalescent COVID-19.

The chain has TRBV3-1 (or the pseudogene TRBV3-2) and TRBJ2-6, with D possibly matching TRBD1 (5 bases). V was pared by 1 base and J by 3 bases, with 16 bases between. The germline CDR1 and CDR2 sequences are LGHDT and YNNKEL (reference sequence). This CDR3 is built from 18 residues. CDR3 coding DNA: TGTGCCAGCAGCCAAGGGGTACACAGGTCGGGTGGGGCCAACGTCCTGACTTTC. This encodes CASSQGVHRSGGANVLTF.

The genes are TRBV19 and TRBJ2-7; D unresolved. V was cut by 6 bases and J by 1 base, with 10 bases left in between. Germline CDR1 is LNHDA and CDR2 is SQIVND (reference sequence). This CDR3 has 13 amino acids. CDR3 bases: TGTGCCAGTAGCCCGGTCCCGTCCTACGAGCAGTACTTC. Its protein product is CASSPVPSYEQYF.

The sample holds one count of this clone. The gene calls are TRBV6-5 and TRBJ1-1; TRBD1 agrees at 11 bases. CDR3 size: 15 residues. The trim removed 2 bases at V and 10 bases at J, leaving 9 bases unmatched. CDR1 is MNHEY, CDR2 SVGAGI, per germline. The CDR3 DNA is TGTGCCAGCAGTTACCCAGCCGGGACAGGGGGTCGAGCTTTCTTT. As protein: CASSYPAGTGGRAFF.

The chain recombines TRBV7-8 with TRBJ2-5; 13 nucleotides line up with TRBD2. Germline trimming cut 8 bases from V and 5 bases from J; bases unmatched to any gene: 11. The CDR3 runs 16 residues. Germline CDR1 SGHVS, CDR2 FQNEAQ. The CDR3 nucleotides are TGTGCCAGCTGTAACTCACCGGGACTAGCGGGGGAGACCCAGTACTTC. It yields the protein CASCNSPGLAGETQYF.

The chain carries TRBV5-1 and TRBJ2-7; 8 bases are a match to TRBD1. Germline CDR1 is SGHRS and CDR2 is YFSETQ. This CDR3 is built from 17 residues. After removal of 4 bases from V and 3 bases from J, the junction contained 15 bases not matched to a gene. The CDR3 DNA is TGCGCCAGCAGCGGAGGACAGGGATTCTCGATCAGCTACGAGCAGTACTTC. Residues: CASSGGQGFSISYEQYF.

Here the CDR3 DNA reads TGCGCCAGCAGCCAGGGACAGGGGGCGCCCCACGAGCAGTACTTC. Encoded protein: CASSQGQGAPHEQYF. This chain uses TRBV4-1 with TRBJ2-7, with TRBD1 identical over 12 bases. This CDR3 has 15 residues. V was clipped by 3 bases and J by 5 bases; unmatched bases: 5. Germline CDR1 reads MGHRA; CDR2 reads YSYEKL.

The V gene is TRBV19, the J gene TRBJ1-2; tentative D call: TRBD1 (6 bases). Germline CDR1 and CDR2: LNHDA and SQIVND (reference sequence). This CDR3 contains 15 residues. Trimming pared 0 bases from V and 4 bases from J, leaving 12 bases between. For the CDR3, the DNA is TGTGCCAGTAGTATAGATCTGACAGGAGTCTATGGCTACACCTTC. Amino acids: CASSIDLTGVYGYTF. Supplemented by reference TRBV19 and TRBJ1-2, the full variable domain reads DGGITQSPKYLFRKEGQNVTLSCEQNLNHDAMYWYRQDPGQGLRLIYYSQIVNDFQKGDIAEGYSVSREKKESFPLTVTSAQKNPTAFYLCASSIDLTGVYGYTFGSGTRLTVV.

This clone was recorded once. This chain joins TRBV5-4 and TRBJ2-5; D remains ambiguous. Trimming stripped 1 base from V and 1 base from J, with 8 bases between. Germline assignment: CDR1 SGHNT and CDR2 YYREEE (reference sequence). The CDR3 is 14 amino acids. The CDR3 is CASSLQGAQETQYF. DNA for the CDR3: TGTGCCAGCAGCTTGCAAGGAGCCCAAGAGACCCAGTACTTC.

V and J are TRBV3-1 (or the pseudogene TRBV3-2) and TRBJ2-7; D not certain. The CDR3 is made up of 14 amino acids. V shed 0 bases and J shed 3 bases, with 9 bases lying between them. Germline CDR1 LGHDT, CDR2 YNNKEL (reference sequence). CDR3 protein: CASSQDPTNYEQYF. CDR3 bases: TGTGCCAGCAGCCAAGATCCCACTAACTACGAGCAGTACTTC.

V usage is TRBV3-1 (or the pseudogene TRBV3-2) and J usage is TRBJ1-1; 8 bases agree with TRBD1. CDR1 is LGHDT and CDR2 is YNNKEL in the germline V gene (reference sequence). The CDR3 is 15 residues long. The ends lost 4 bases at V and 6 bases at J; junction bases unmatched: 10. The CDR3 region is CASSLPTGEWAEAFF. The CDR3 nucleotides are TGTGCCAGCAGCCTTCCGACAGGGGAATGGGCTGAAGCTTTCTTT.

The chain recombines TRBV3-1 (or the pseudogene TRBV3-2) with TRBJ1-1, with D possibly matching TRBD1 (5 bases). From germline, CDR1 is LGHDT and CDR2 YNNKEL (reference sequence). The V and J ends lost 3 bases and 0 bases respectively, with 14 bases between them. The CDR3 is made up of 16 amino acids. The CDR3 here is CASSQGTKGMNTEAFF. The CDR3 DNA reads TGTGCCAGCAGCCAGGGGACTAAGGGCATGAACACTGAAGCTTTCTTT.

The gene calls are TRBV3-1 (or the pseudogene TRBV3-2) and TRBJ1-4, with a weak D call TRBD1 (5 bases). CDR1 is LGHDT and CDR2 is YNNKEL in the germline V gene (reference sequence). The germline V and J ends were trimmed by 2 bases and 12 bases, with 13 bases remaining between them. This CDR3 has 13 residues. The CDR3 region is CASSQFNGGELFF. For the CDR3, the DNA is TGTGCCAGCAGCCAATTTAATGGAGGGGAACTGTTTTTT.

This chain uses TRBV2 with TRBJ1-6; D might be TRBD1 (6 bases). Trimming shortened V by 4 bases and J by 10 bases, and 11 bases separated the two germline ends. Germline V lookup: CDR1 SNHLY, CDR2 FYNNEI. The CDR3 is made up of 13 amino acids. For the CDR3, the DNA is TGTGCCAGCAGTGGGAACAGGGAATCACCCCTCCACTTT. The encoded protein is CASSGNRESPLHF. The full variable domain, rest sourced from reference TRBV2 and TRBJ1-6, is EPEVTQTPSHQVTQMGQEVILRCVPISNHLYFYWYRQILGQKVEFLVSFYNNEISEKSEIFDDQFSVERPDGSNFTLKIRSTKLEDSAMYFCASSGNRESPLHFGNGTRLTVT.